What follows is one T cell receptor (beta chain) and its context. Which antigen it targets is not known. No base qualities exist here, and no much larger clone lies one base off it. The sample is drawn from a study of blood T cells in healthy people across ages (dated by TCRdb to 2014 to 2015). A note on the overall study: In model experiments, template switching captured about one uniquely barcoded TCR beta cDNA molecule for every two T cells. The donors were split into four age groups: young (average around 16 years), middle-aged (around 37), aged (roughly 65) and long-lived (over 75). To track age-related changes in TCR beta repertoire diversity, the study relied on deep sequencing normalized with unique cDNA molecular identifiers. Donors of different ages were randomly distributed across sequencing lanes to avoid experimental bias. Two additional independent replicas of 1 million unique cDNA reads from the same blood draw were analyzed for two donors (one aged 18 to 30 and one aged 80 or older).

The investigation overall reported the following: Because the CMV infection status of the donors was unknown, age-related changes in expanded clonotypes may potentially have been confounded. Observed TCR beta diversity per million T cells fell roughly linearly with age, and a significant reduction was already apparent by age roughly 41. Estimates of total diversity based on one million sequenced T cells were considered lower bounds and underestimates. The percentage of naive T cells measured by flow cytometry correlated strongly with observed TCR beta diversity. Conclusive comparison of naive and antigen-experienced compartments was prevented by the profiling of bulk unsorted PBMCs. The long-lived group showed more naive CD4+ T cells, fewer expanded clones and increased TCR diversity than the aged group, suggesting age selection.

The library was produced with 5' RACE. For sequencing, an Illumina HiSeq 2500 was employed. A second roughly 6 to 12 cycle PCR used a sample-barcoded 5' primer and a J-beta primer mix. A unique molecular identifier was introduced onto each TCR beta cDNA molecule by a template-switch 5' adaptor carrying 12 random nucleotides. Each sample yielded at least 3 million CDR3-containing paired-end reads. First-strand cDNA synthesis was performed from all RNA using the Mint cDNA synthesis kit, with priming by a TRBC-specific oligonucleotide. Following uracil-DNA glycosylase treatment, all cDNA underwent a first 18-cycle PCR with the universal primers M1SS and BC2_uni_R. For the original study's pipeline: Normalization of each sample was performed by random selection of 1 million high-quality reads, each carrying a distinct molecular identifier. Instead of being binned into consensus sequences, reads that shared molecular identifiers were thrown out. MiTCR, set to a Q25 quality threshold and the strictest error-elimination algorithm, was used for CDR3 identification, clonotype clustering and error correction. A nonparametric unseen species model using Euler transformation provided a lower-bound estimate of total TCR beta diversity. TCRdb reprocessing: public reads trimmed at Q25 with fastp, clones called with MiXCR, in-frame beta chains kept. Records with the same CDR3 protein are collapsed into one entry carrying the most frequent genes and DNA. These V and J calls originate from TCRdb's pipeline instead of the authors' own analysis. Across this sample there are around 1.5 million distinct CDR3 sequences, with 45% to 70% seen only once. About 6.7% of the sample goes to the ten largest clones.

From a lookup of the germline V gene (reference sequence), CDR1 and CDR2 are LGHDT and YNNKEL. Between the V and J ends, shortened by 1 base and 2 bases respectively, the junction contains 8 bases. The CDR3 measures 14 amino acids from cysteine to phenylalanine. The only DNA kept is the CDR3, 42 bases in frame from the first base. The approximately 39 donors, aged about 6 to 100 years, were systemically healthy Caucasian individuals from Russia. Each donor gave about 9.7 milliliters of peripheral blood, drawn into EDTA-treated Vacutainer tubes. Ficoll-Paque density-gradient centrifugation was used to isolate PBMCs, with at least 7 million per sample. Trizol reagent was used to extract total RNA from PBMCs, with at least 6 micrograms per sample. For every donor, an aliquot of PBMCs went through flow cytometry to measure the percentages of naive CD45RAhigh/CD27high T cells.

This chain is built from TRBV3-1 and TRBJ1-2; no D gene is confidently identified. The clonotype comes from a man aged 18-30 years in good health. The sequenced material came from blood. The bases read TGTGCCAGCAGCCAAGGGCAGGAAAACTATGGCTACACCTTC. It codes for CASSQGQENYGYTF.